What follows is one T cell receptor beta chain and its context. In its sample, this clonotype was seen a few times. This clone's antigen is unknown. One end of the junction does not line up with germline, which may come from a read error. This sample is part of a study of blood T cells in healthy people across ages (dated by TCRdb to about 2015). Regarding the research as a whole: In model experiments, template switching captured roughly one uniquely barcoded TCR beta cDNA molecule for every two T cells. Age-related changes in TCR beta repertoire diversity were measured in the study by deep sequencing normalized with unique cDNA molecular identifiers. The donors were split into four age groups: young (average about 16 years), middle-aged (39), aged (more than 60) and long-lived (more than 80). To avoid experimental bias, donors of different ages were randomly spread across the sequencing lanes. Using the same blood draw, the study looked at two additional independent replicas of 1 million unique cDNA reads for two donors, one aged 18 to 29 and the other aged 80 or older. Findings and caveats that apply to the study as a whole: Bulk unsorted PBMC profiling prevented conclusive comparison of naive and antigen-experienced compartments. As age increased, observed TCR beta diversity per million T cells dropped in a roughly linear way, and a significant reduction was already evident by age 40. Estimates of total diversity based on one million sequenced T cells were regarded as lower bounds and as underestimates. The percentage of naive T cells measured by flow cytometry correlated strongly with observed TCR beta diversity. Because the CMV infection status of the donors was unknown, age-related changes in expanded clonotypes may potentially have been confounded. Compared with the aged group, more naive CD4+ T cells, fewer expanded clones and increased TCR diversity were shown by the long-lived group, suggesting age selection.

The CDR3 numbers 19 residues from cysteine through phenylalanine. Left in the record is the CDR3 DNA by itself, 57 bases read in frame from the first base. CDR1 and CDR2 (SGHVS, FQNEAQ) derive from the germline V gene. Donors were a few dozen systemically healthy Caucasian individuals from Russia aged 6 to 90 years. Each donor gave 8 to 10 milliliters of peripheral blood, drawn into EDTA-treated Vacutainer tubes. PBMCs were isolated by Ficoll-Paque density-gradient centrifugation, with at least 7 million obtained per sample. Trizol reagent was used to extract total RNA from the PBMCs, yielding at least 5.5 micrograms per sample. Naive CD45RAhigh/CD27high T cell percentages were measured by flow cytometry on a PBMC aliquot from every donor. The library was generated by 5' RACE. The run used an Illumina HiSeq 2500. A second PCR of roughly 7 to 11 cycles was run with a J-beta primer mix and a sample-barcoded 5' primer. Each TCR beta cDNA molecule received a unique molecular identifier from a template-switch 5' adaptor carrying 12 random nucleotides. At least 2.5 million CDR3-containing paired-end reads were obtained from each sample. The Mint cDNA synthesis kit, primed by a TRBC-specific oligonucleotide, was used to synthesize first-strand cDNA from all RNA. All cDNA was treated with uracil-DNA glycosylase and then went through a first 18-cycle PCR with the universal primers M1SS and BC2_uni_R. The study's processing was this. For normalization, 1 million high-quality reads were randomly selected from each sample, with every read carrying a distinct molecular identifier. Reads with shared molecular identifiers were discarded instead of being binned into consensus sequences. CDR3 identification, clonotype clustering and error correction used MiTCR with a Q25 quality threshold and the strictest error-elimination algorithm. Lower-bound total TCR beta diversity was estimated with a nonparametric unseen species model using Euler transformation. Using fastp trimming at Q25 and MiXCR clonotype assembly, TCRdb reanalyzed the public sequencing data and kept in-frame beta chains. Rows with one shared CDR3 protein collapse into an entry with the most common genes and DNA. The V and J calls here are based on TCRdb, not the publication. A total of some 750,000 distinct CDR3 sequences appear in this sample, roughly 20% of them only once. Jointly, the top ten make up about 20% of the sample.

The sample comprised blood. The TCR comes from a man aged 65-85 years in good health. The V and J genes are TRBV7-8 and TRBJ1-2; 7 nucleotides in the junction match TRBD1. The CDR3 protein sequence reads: CASSPGWRGRGPLWDGHTF. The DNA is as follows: TGTGCCAGCAGCCCAGGATGGAGGGGGCGAGGCCCTCTTTGGGATGGCCACACCTTC.